The 13 T cell receptor beta chains listed next were all sequenced from one sample in a study of blood T cell repertoires in COVID-19. The method was immunoSEQ multiplex PCR; TCRdb's version includes in-frame clones alone and lacks a portion of them. The data contain 50,000 to 60,000 clones, around 85% of them singletons. The sample was peripheral blood. These receptors were collected from a human donor in a cohort sampled during active COVID-19.

V is TRBV10-2 and J is TRBJ2-7; no reliable D call. The CDR3 loop spans 12 amino acids. Germline V gives CDR1 WSHSY, CDR2 SAAADI. V lost 3 bases and J lost 7, with 10 bases in between. The CDR3 reads CASSDIEREQYF. CDR3 DNA: TGCGCCAGCAGTGATATAGAGAGGGAGCAGTACTTC.

The gene calls are TRBV7-9 and TRBJ2-3; D is possibly TRBD2 (5 bases). Germline V gene lookup returns CDR1 SEHNR and CDR2 FQNEAQ (reference sequence). V shed 7 bases and J shed 2 bases, with 16 bases lying between them. The CDR3 is 15 residues long. This chain's CDR3 is CASTRQAANTDTQYF. CDR3 in DNA: TGTGCCAGCACCCGACAAGCGGCCAACACAGATACGCAGTATTTT.

Written as DNA, the CDR3 is TGTGCCAGCAGTCCGCGGTCTGGAAACACCATATATTTT. It translates to CASSPRSGNTIYF. The chain combines TRBV28 with TRBJ1-3, with unresolved D. Germline V gene lookup returns CDR1 MDHEN and CDR2 SYDVKM. The CDR3 length is 13 residues. V was clipped by 5 bases and J by 1 base, with 6 bases between them.

V and J are TRBV7-9 and TRBJ2-2; 8 nucleotides agree with TRBD1. With V trimmed by 2 bases and J by 5 bases, 4 bases remained unmatched. This CDR3 contains 15 residues. Germline V gene data show CDR1 as SEHNR and CDR2 as FQNEAQ (reference sequence). The CDR3 nucleotides read TGTGCCAGCAGCTTATCAGGGGGCAGAACCGGGGAGCTGTTTTTT. It translates to CASSLSGGRTGELFF.

This rearrangement joins TRBV5-4 to TRBJ1-6; D ambiguous. Germline CDR1 and CDR2: SGHNT and YYREEE (reference sequence). The V gene lost 0 bases and the J gene lost 9 bases, with 4 bases spanning the gap. This CDR3 contains 12 residues. CDR3 in amino acids: CASSLGSSPLHF. Written as DNA, the CDR3 is TGTGCCAGCAGCTTGGGGAGTTCACCCCTCCACTTT.

This rearrangement joins TRBV19 to TRBJ1-2, with 8 positions matching TRBD1. The trim removed 4 bases at V and 7 bases at J, leaving 8 bases unmatched. Germline CDR1 LNHDA, CDR2 SQIVND (reference sequence). The CDR3 extends over 14 amino acids. The CDR3 loop is CASSTLDDRGGYTF. CDR3 coding DNA: TGTGCCAGTAGTACTCTGGACGACAGGGGTGGCTACACCTTC.

The V gene is TRBV28, the J gene TRBJ1-2, with a possible D match to TRBD1 (6 bases). The CDR3 has 12 amino acids. V shed 4 bases and J shed 8 bases, with 11 bases lying between them. CDR1 MDHEN and CDR2 SYDVKM come from the germline V gene. The CDR3 reads CASSSGGLGYTF. The CDR3 DNA reads TGTGCCAGCAGTTCGGGGGGCCTGGGCTACACCTTC.

J is TRBJ2-4 and V is TRBV19; 10 positions match TRBD1. The CDR3 length is 16 residues. Germline lookup yields CDR1 LNHDA and CDR2 SQIVND (reference sequence). V lost 5 bases and J lost 0; bases outside the gene matches: 4. DNA for the CDR3: TGTGCCAGTAGTGGGACAGGGGTCCTAGCCAAAAACATTCAGTACTTC. It specifies CASSGTGVLAKNIQYF.

The rearrangement joins TRBV28 to TRBJ2-3; maybe TRBD2 (5 bases). CDR3 length: 13 residues. Germline V CDR1 and CDR2: MDHEN, SYDVKM. V dropped 2 bases and J dropped 9 bases, with 12 bases sitting between them. CDR3 in amino acids: CASSLTLEGTQYF. CDR3 in DNA: TGTGCCAGCAGTTTAACTCTCGAGGGAACGCAGTATTTT.

This clone has just one count. The chain carries TRBV9 and TRBJ2-7; 9 nucleotides agree with TRBD1. V shed 0 bases, J shed 8 bases, and the junction held 3 bases outside the gene matches. The CDR3 loop spans 13 amino acids. Germline CDR1 SGDLS, CDR2 YYNGEE. In DNA form, the CDR3 reads TGTGCCAGCAGCGTAGACGGACAGGGGCAGCAGTACTTC. Its protein product is CASSVDGQGQQYF.

In its sample, this clone was seen once. The chain couples TRBV27 to TRBJ1-5, with D tentatively TRBD1 (6 bases). This CDR3 has 15 amino acids. Looked up from germline, CDR1 is MNHEY and CDR2 is SMNVEV (reference sequence). Trimming cost V 6 bases and J 4 bases, with 16 bases left between them. CDR3 protein: CASRFLGQVNQPQHF. CDR3 in DNA: TGTGCCAGCAGATTCTTGGGACAAGTTAATCAGCCCCAGCATTTT.

The chain combines TRBV7-2 with TRBJ2-7; no firm D call. There are 14 residues in the CDR3. CDR1 and CDR2 from the germline V gene are SGHTA and FQGNSA. The V gene lost 0 bases and the J gene lost 4 bases, with 10 bases spanning the gap. The CDR3 reads CASSLALNQYEQYF. In nucleotides, the CDR3 is TGTGCCAGCAGCTTAGCTCTCAACCAGTACGAGCAGTACTTC.

The rearrangement joins TRBV28 to TRBJ2-3; unclear D gene. The CDR3 is 12 residues long. Germline-derived CDR1 and CDR2 are MDHEN and SYDVKM. V was trimmed by 3 bases and J by 8 bases, leaving 9 bases between them. The CDR3 bases are TGTGCCAGCAGTTTGTCCCGAGCTACGCAGTATTTT. Amino acids: CASSLSRATQYF.